Sequencing of this TCR beta chain was carried out in a study of T cell responses to AZD1222 COVID-19 vaccine. TCRdb keeps only in-frame clones here, not all; method: immunoSEQ multiplex PCR. The sample gives about 86,000 clones, more than 70% of which show up once; around 7% is in the top ten. The germline CDR1 and CDR2 sequences are SGHTA and FQGNSA. The V end was cut by 1 base, the J end by 0 bases, with 6 bases between. This CDR3 spans 14 amino acids. The table lists this clone with a count of one. Sequenced material: peripheral blood, taken 28 days after the second AZD1222 dose. The chain recombines TRBV7-2 with TRBJ1-1; D gene unclear. This TCR came from an adult who received the AZD1222 COVID-19 vaccine. The DNA of the CDR3 is TGTGCCAGCAGCTTAGGGAGATTGAACACTGAAGCTTTCTTT. Translated: CASSLGRLNTEAFF.